This record covers a single T cell receptor beta chain. Only in-frame clones appear in the TCRdb table, and some are missing; sequencing was by immunoSEQ multiplex PCR. The table lists tens of thousands of clones, 80% to 95% of them singletons. The data belong to a study of T cell changes during pregnancy in multiple sclerosis. This CDR3 contains 15 residues. V lost 8 bases, J lost 6 bases, and 17 bases lay in between. Per germline, CDR1 MRHNA and CDR2 SNTAGT. This clonotype originated in a female donor with multiple sclerosis, enrolled in a pregnancy study. Sequences were derived from CD4+ T cells from peripheral blood mononuclear cells, sampled in the second trimester of pregnancy. The chain has TRBV6-4 and TRBJ1-6; perhaps TRBD1 as D (5 bases). The CDR3 reads CASRGRSGGNSPLHF. The CDR3 region has the DNA TGTGCCAGCCGGGGCAGATCGGGAGGTAATTCACCCCTCCACTTT.